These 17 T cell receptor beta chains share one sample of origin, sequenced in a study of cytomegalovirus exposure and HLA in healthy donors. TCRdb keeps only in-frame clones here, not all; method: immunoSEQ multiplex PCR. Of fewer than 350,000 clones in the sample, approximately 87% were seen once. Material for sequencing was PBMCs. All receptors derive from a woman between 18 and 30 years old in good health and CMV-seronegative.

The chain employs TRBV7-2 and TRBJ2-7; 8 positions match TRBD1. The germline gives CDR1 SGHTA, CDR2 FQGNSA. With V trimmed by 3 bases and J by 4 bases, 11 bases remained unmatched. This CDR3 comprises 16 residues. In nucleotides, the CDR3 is TGTGCCAGCAGCTTTGGGACAGGTCTAATTAGGTACGAGCAGTACTTC. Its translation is CASSFGTGLIRYEQYF.

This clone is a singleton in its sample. The CDR3 nucleotides are TGTGCCAGCTCACCACTACTAGCGGGAATAATTGCGACCGGGGAGCTGTTTTTT. As protein: CASSPLLAGIIATGELFF. The V call is TRBV18, the J call TRBJ2-2; 10 nucleotides agree with TRBD2. CDR3 length: 18 amino acids. The germline V gene encodes CDR1 KGHSH and CDR2 LQKENI. V lost 1 base to trimming and J lost 5 bases; unmatched junction nucleotides: 10.

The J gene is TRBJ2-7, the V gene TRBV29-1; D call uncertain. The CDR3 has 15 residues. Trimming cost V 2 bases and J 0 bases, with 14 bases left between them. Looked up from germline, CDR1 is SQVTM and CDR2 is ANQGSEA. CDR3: CSVEKVARSSYEQYF. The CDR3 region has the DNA TGCAGCGTTGAAAAGGTCGCTCGGAGCTCCTACGAGCAGTACTTC.

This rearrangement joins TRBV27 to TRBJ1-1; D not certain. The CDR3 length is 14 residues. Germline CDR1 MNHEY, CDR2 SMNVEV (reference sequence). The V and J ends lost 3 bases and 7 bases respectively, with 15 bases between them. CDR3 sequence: CASSFYSSGSEAFF. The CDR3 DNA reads TGTGCCAGCAGTTTTTATTCTTCCGGGAGTGAAGCTTTCTTT.

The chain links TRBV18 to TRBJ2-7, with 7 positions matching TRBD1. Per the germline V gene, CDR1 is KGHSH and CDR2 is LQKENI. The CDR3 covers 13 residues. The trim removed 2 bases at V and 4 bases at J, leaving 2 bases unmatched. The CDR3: CASSPDREYEQYF. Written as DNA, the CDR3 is TGTGCCAGCTCACCAGACAGGGAGTACGAGCAGTACTTC.

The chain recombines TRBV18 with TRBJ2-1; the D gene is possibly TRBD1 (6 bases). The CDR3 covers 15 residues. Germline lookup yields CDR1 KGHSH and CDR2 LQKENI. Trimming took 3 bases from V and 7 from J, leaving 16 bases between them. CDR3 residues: CASSPQSTGGNEQFF. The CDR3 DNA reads TGTGCCAGCTCACCCCAATCGACAGGTGGTAATGAGCAGTTCTTC.

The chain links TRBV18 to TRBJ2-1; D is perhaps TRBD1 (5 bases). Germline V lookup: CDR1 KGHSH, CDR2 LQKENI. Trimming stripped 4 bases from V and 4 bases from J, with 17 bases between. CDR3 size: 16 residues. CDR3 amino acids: CASSLRQIPEYNEQFF. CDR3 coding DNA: TGTGCCAGCTCACTCCGACAGATCCCGGAATACAATGAGCAGTTCTTC.

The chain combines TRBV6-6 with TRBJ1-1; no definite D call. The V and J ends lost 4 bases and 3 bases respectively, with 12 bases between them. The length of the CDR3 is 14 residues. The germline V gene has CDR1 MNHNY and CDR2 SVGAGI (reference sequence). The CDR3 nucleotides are TGTGCCAGCAGTTTCTGGGGAGGAGACACTGAAGCTTTCTTT. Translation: CASSFWGGDTEAFF.

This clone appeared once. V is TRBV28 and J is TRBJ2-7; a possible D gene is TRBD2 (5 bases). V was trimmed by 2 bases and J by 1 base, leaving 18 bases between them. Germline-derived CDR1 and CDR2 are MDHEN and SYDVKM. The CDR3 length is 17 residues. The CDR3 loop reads CASSLRITLRTSYEQYF. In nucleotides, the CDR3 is TGTGCCAGCAGTTTAAGGATTACATTACGGACTTCCTACGAGCAGTACTTC.

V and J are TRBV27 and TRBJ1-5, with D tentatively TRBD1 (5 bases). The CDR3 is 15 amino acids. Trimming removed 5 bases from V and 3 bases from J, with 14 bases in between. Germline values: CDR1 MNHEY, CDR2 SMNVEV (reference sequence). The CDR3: CASSGGTGNNQPQHF. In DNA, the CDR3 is TGTGCCAGCAGTGGAGGGACGGGGAACAATCAGCCCCAGCATTTT.

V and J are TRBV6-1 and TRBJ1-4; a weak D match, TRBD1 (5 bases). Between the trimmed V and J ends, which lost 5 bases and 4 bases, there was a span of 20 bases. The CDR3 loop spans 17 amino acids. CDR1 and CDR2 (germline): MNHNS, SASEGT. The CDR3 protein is CASSQGARPQYNEKLFF. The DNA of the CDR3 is TGTGCCAGCAGTCAAGGGGCCAGGCCCCAGTATAATGAAAAACTGTTTTTT.

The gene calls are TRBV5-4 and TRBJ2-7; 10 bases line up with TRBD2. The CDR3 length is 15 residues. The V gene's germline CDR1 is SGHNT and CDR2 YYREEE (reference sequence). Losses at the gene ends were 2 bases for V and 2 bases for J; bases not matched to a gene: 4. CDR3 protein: CASSFWTSGTYEQYF. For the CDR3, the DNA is TGTGCCAGCAGCTTCTGGACTAGCGGAACCTACGAGCAGTACTTC.

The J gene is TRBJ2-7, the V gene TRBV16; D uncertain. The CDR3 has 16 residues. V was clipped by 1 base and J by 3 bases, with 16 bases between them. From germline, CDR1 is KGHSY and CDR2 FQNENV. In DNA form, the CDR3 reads TGTGCCAGCAGCCAATTGAGTGGGCATTCCCTCTACGAGCAGTACTTC. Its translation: CASSQLSGHSLYEQYF. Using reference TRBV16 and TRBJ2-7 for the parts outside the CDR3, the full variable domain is GEEVAQTPKHLVRGEGQKAKLYCAPIKGHSYVFWYQQVLKNEFKFLISFQNENVFDETGMPKERFSAKCLPNSPCSLEIQATKLEDSAVYFCASSQLSGHSLYEQYFGPGTRLTVT.

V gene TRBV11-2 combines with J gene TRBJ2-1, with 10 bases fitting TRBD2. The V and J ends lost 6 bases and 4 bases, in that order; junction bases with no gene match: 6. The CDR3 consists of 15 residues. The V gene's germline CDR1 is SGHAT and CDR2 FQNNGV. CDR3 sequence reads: CASSTRLAGYNEQFF. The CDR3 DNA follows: TGTGCCAGCAGTACCCGACTAGCGGGTTACAATGAGCAGTTCTTC. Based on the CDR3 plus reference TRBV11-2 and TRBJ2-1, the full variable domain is EAGVAQSPRYKIIEKRQSVAFWCNPISGHATLYWYQQILGQGPKLLIQFQNNGVVDDSQLPKDRFSAERLKGVDSTLKIQPAKLEDSAVYLCASSTRLAGYNEQFFGPGTRLTVL.

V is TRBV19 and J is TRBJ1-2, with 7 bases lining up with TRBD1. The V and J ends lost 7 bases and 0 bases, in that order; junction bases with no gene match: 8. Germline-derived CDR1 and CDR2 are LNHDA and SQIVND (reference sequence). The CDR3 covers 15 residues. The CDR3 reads CASIGPGTANYGYTF. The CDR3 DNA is TGTGCCAGTATAGGACCCGGGACAGCTAACTATGGCTACACCTTC. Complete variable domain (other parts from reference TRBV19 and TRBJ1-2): DGGITQSPKYLFRKEGQNVTLSCEQNLNHDAMYWYRQDPGQGLRLIYYSQIVNDFQKGDIAEGYSVSREKKESFPLTVTSAQKNPTAFYLCASIGPGTANYGYTFGSGTRLTVV.

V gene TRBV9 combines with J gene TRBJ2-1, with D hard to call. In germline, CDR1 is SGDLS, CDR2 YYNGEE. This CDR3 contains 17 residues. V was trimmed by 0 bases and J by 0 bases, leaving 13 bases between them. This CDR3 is CASSVGFSDRSYNEQFF. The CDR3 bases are TGTGCCAGCAGCGTAGGATTCAGCGATCGCTCCTACAATGAGCAGTTCTTC.

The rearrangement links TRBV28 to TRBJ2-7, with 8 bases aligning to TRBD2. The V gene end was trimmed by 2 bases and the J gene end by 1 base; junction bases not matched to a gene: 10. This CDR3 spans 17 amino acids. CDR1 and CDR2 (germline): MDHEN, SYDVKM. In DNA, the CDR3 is TGTGCCAGCAGTTTACGGGAGGGAGGGAGAGGGTCCTACGAGCAGTACTTC. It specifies CASSLREGGRGSYEQYF. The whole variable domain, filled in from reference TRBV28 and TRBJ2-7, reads DVKVTQSSRYLVKRTGEKVFLECVQDMDHENMFWYRQDPGLGLRLIYFSYDVKMKEKGDIPEGYSVSREKKERFSLILESASTNQTSMYLCASSLREGGRGSYEQYFGPGTRLTVT.